The following is a T cell receptor (beta chain) sequence with its context. Its antigen is still unknown. V shed 0 bases and J shed 10 bases, with 7 bases lying between them. This CDR3 region has 11 residues. Per the germline V gene, CDR1 is DFQATT and CDR2 is SNEGSKA (reference sequence). The PCR used 60 Vbeta and 13 Jbeta primers. Libraries were prepared by immunoSEQ multiplex PCR; TCRdb keeps only in-frame clonotypes and omits some of them. This repertoire shows 95,000 to 100,000 clones, about 80% found once; its top ten account for roughly 4%. This sample is part of a study of cytomegalovirus exposure and HLA in healthy donors. Study-wide results and caveats: The authors judged a highly shared variant cluster likely a sequencing artifact.

The sequenced material came from PBMCs. This chain connects TRBV20-1 to TRBJ2-1; D unresolved. The clonotype comes from a man between 35 and 55 years old in good health and CMV-seronegative. CDR3 amino acids: CSAREGYEQFF. The DNA of the CDR3 is TGCAGTGCTAGAGAGGGCTACGAGCAGTTCTTC.